This T cell receptor beta chain originates from a study of cytomegalovirus exposure and HLA in healthy donors. CDR3 length equals 15 residues. The V end was cut by 4 bases, the J end by 0 bases, with 10 bases between. Germline CDR1 is SGHNT and CDR2 is YYREEE (reference sequence). The PCR employed 60 Vbeta primers together with 13 Jbeta primers. The table came from immunoSEQ multiplex PCR; TCRdb's copy has only in-frame clones and leaves some out. This table has about 120,000 clones, about 59% appearing once. This chain joins TRBV5-4 and TRBJ2-2, with D unclear. The sample consisted of PBMCs. This clonotype was obtained from a woman aged 40 to 50 in good health and CMV-seropositive. CDR3 sequence (DNA): TGTGCCAGCAGCCCCACTAACGCGAACACCGGGGAGCTGTTTTTT. It specifies CASSPTNANTGELFF.